The 27 T cell receptor beta chains listed next were all sequenced from one sample in a study of neurological immune-mediated disorders. TCRdb ran MiXCR on the 5' RACE reads and lists one entry per CDR3 protein. Of roughly 66,000 distinct CDR3 sequences listed, about 5.1% are singletons. Sequencing was done on a sample of PBMCs. Every receptor here comes from a woman in her 70s with multiple sclerosis.

At least ten counts were recorded for this clonotype. The chain couples TRBV20-1 to TRBJ2-7; D might be TRBD1 (5 bases). V lost 3 bases and J 2 bases, leaving 17 bases between the germline ends. CDR1 is DFQATT, CDR2 SNEGSKA, per germline (reference sequence). The length of the CDR3 is 15 residues. CDR3 region: CSASLGVAGTYEQYF. Written as DNA, the CDR3 is TGCAGTGCTAGCCTAGGGGTTGCCGGAACCTACGAGCAGTACTTC.

This clonotype was seen repeatedly, ten times or more. The junction departs from germline at one end; a sequencing error may be responsible. The V and J genes are TRBV7-7 and TRBJ2-5; 10 nucleotides line up with TRBD1. The CDR3 spans 15 residues. Germline lookup yields CDR1 SSHAT and CDR2 FNYEAQ (reference sequence). The CDR3 DNA follows: TGTGCTAGCAGCCCCGGGACAGGGGACCAAGAGACCCAGTACTTC. As protein: CASSPGTGDQETQYF. Looking up the rest from reference TRBV7-7 and TRBJ2-5 gives the full variable domain: GAGVSQSPRYKVTKRGQDVTLRCDPISSHATLYWYQQALGQGPEFLTYFNYEAQPDKSGLPSDRFSAERPEGSISTLTIQRTEQRDSAMYRCASSPGTGDQETQYFGPGTRLLVL.

This clonotype was picked up a small number of times. The chain recombines TRBV10-3 with TRBJ2-7, with D unresolved. The germline gives CDR1 ENHRY, CDR2 SYGVKD. Trimming removed 4 bases from V and 3 bases from J, with 13 bases in between. The CDR3 covers 14 residues. CDR3 in amino acids: CAISASTSGYEQYF. CDR3 bases: TGTGCCATCAGTGCATCGACAAGTGGCTACGAGCAGTACTTC.

This clonotype has ten or more counts. V is TRBV20-1 and J is TRBJ2-1; TRBD1 aligns across 7 bases. Losses at the gene ends were 0 bases for V and 15 bases for J; bases not matched to a gene: 5. The CDR3 extends over 11 amino acids. Germline CDR1 and CDR2: DFQATT and SNEGSKA (reference sequence). In DNA, the CDR3 is TGCAGTGCTAGAGATAACAGGGGACGGTTCTTC. Protein product: CSARDNRGRFF.

Ten or more counts support this clonotype. This rearrangement joins TRBV5-1 to TRBJ1-2; D not resolved. V shed 0 bases and J shed 9 bases, with 21 bases lying between them. CDR1 SGHRS and CDR2 YFSETQ come from the germline V gene. The length of the CDR3 is 16 residues. The CDR3 is CASSLATSAGPARYTF. CDR3 DNA: TGCGCCAGCAGCTTGGCCACATCCGCCGGGCCGGCACGCTACACCTTC.

Only a few counts were recorded for this clonotype. This chain joins TRBV5-1 and TRBJ2-1; 8 bases match TRBD2. J was trimmed by 6 bases and V by 7 bases; bases with no gene match: 12. Germline CDR1 reads SGHRS; CDR2 reads YFSETQ. The CDR3 totals 15 residues. CDR3 sequence (DNA): TGCGCCAGCTCGTATGTTGGGGCGGGGGGCAATGAGCAGTTCTTC. It translates to CASSYVGAGGNEQFF.

This clonotype came up many times. This chain links TRBV7-9 with TRBJ1-2; possibly TRBD1 for D (5 bases). The CDR3 is 14 residues long. The germline CDR1 and CDR2 sequences are SEHNR and FQNEAQ (reference sequence). V was shortened by 5 bases and J by 1 base, with 11 bases between the two germline ends. The CDR3 bases are TGTGCCAGCAGCGTCTTCGGGGGTAACTATGGCTACACCTTC. Translating gives CASSVFGGNYGYTF.

This clonotype was counted at least ten times. The genes are TRBV3-1 and TRBJ2-3; 7 bases match TRBD2. The CDR3 is 20 amino acids. J lost 3 bases, V lost 1 base, and 19 bases had no gene match. Germline CDR1 reads LGHDT; CDR2 reads YNNKEL (reference sequence). The CDR3 bases are TGTGCCAGCAGCCAAGTCCTCTCTAGCGGAGAATCCCGGGGGACAGATACGCAGTATTTT. Its translation: CASSQVLSSGESRGTDTQYF.

This clonotype was seen only once. This sequence may be a read error, since a much larger clone differs from it by one base. The chain is built from TRBV20-1 and TRBJ2-4; D is uncertain. Per germline, CDR1 DFQATT and CDR2 SNEGSKA (reference sequence). V was pared by 2 bases and J by 7 bases, with 9 bases between. This CDR3 region has 12 residues. The CDR3 spells CSARKGLNIQYF. The CDR3, as DNA: TGCAGTGCTAGAAAGGGTTTGAACATTCAGTACTTC.

This clonotype was detected ten times or more. The chain is built from TRBV5-1 and TRBJ2-7; 7 nucleotides agree with TRBD1. With 4 bases clipped from V and 2 bases from J, the junction kept 9 bases outside the gene matches. The CDR3 covers 15 residues. CDR1 and CDR2 (germline): SGHRS, YFSETQ. The CDR3 DNA is TGCGCCAGCAGCATGACAGGGTCGACTACCTACGAGCAGTACTTC. Its protein product is CASSMTGSTTYEQYF. The complete variable domain, with remaining parts taken from reference TRBV5-1 and TRBJ2-7, reads KAGVTQTPRYLIKTRGQQVTLSCSPISGHRSVSWYQQTPGQGLQFLFEYFSETQRNKGNFPGRFSGRQFSNSRSEMNVSTLELGDSALYLCASSMTGSTTYEQYFGPGTRLTVT.

The chain combines TRBV2 with TRBJ2-1; D is ambiguous. This CDR3 is 14 amino acids long. V lost 0 bases, J lost 9 bases, and 12 bases lay in between. The germline gives CDR1 SNHLY, CDR2 FYNNEI. The CDR3 bases are TGTGCCAGCAGTGAAGCGGAGTACGGTGGTGAGCAGTTCTTC. It yields the protein CASSEAEYGGEQFF.

Ten or more counts support this clonotype. The V and J genes are TRBV5-1 and TRBJ2-3, with no clear D. The CDR3 totals 11 residues. V lost 4 bases to trimming and J lost 6 bases, with 6 bases between them. CDR1 and CDR2 (germline): SGHRS, YFSETQ. DNA for the CDR3: TGCGCCAGCAGCCGCGAGGATACGCAGTATTTT. Amino acids: CASSREDTQYF.

Ten or more counts support this clonotype. V gene TRBV7-2 combines with J gene TRBJ2-7; D ambiguous. V was trimmed by 1 base and J by 4 bases, leaving 8 bases between them. The CDR3 runs 13 residues. The germline CDR1 and CDR2 sequences are SGHTA and FQGNSA. The CDR3 sequence: CASSLGTKYEQYF. The CDR3 DNA reads TGTGCCAGCAGCTTAGGCACCAAGTACGAGCAGTACTTC.

In this sample, this clonotype turned up many times. DNA of the CDR3: TGCAGTGCTAGACTAGCGGGAGGGAAGGATGAGCAGTTCTTC. This sequence encodes CSARLAGGKDEQFF. The chain is built from TRBV20-1 and TRBJ2-1; 12 bases are shared with TRBD2. The CDR3 totals 14 residues. Germline-derived CDR1 and CDR2 are DFQATT and SNEGSKA (reference sequence). Trimming removed 2 bases from V and 8 bases from J; junction bases left unmatched: 4.

This clonotype was counted a few times. CDR3 residues: CSAFGEDTEAFF. The CDR3 DNA reads as TGCAGTGCTTTTGGGGAGGACACTGAAGCTTTCTTT. The rearrangement uses TRBV20-1 and TRBJ1-1, with D unclear. The germline V gene encodes CDR1 DFQATT and CDR2 SNEGSKA (reference sequence). The V and J ends lost 5 bases and 3 bases respectively, with 10 bases between them. The CDR3 is 12 residues long.

This clonotype has a count of ten or more. This rearrangement joins TRBV9 to TRBJ2-1, with 10 bases lining up with TRBD2. The CDR3 length is 16 residues. Germline CDR1 SGDLS, CDR2 YYNGEE. V was clipped by 2 bases and J by 5 bases; unmatched bases: 7. In DNA, the CDR3 is TGTGCCAGCAGCGTCGGGCTAGCGGGGGACGACAATGAGCAGTTCTTC. Translated, it gives CASSVGLAGDDNEQFF.

This clonotype has at least ten counts. The chain employs TRBV6-2 or TRBV6-3 and TRBJ2-7, with 9 bases matching TRBD1. V lost 2 bases, J lost 2 bases, and 7 bases stayed unmatched. CDR1 MNHEY and CDR2 SVGEGT come from the germline V gene. The CDR3 contains 16 residues. This chain's CDR3 is CASSYRRRDRAYEQYF. The CDR3 DNA is TGTGCCAGCAGTTACCGACGCCGGGACAGGGCCTACGAGCAGTACTTC.

This clonotype occurred many times. The genes are TRBV7-9 and TRBJ1-1; TRBD1 aligns across 8 bases. V was clipped by 7 bases and J by 12 bases; unmatched bases: 13. The CDR3 has 13 residues. CDR1 and CDR2 from the germline V gene are SEHNR and FQNEAQ (reference sequence). Here the CDR3 DNA reads TGTGCCAGCACCTCCTCGGACAGGGCGGAAACTTTCTTT. Residues: CASTSSDRAETFF.

This clonotype occurred many times. This chain joins TRBV6-5 and TRBJ1-5; D possibly corresponds to TRBD1 (6 bases). CDR3 size: 15 residues. The germline CDR1 and CDR2 sequences are MNHEY and SVGAGI. V was trimmed by 4 bases and J by 4 bases, leaving 14 bases between them. This CDR3 is CASSSADRFNQPQHF. The CDR3 nucleotides read TGTGCCAGCAGTTCCGCGGACAGATTTAATCAGCCCCAGCATTTT.

In this sample, this clonotype turned up many times. The chain uses TRBV11-2 and TRBJ2-1, with D perhaps matching TRBD1 or TRBD2 (7 bases each). The CDR3 extends over 16 amino acids. Germline V CDR1 and CDR2: SGHAT, FQNNGV. The V end lost 0 bases, the J end lost 10 bases, and 19 bases lay between the germline ends. The CDR3 loop is CASSLDQGGEADEQFF. The CDR3 nucleotides read TGTGCCAGCAGCTTAGATCAGGGGGGGGAGGCGGACGAGCAGTTCTTC.

The chain has TRBV10-3 and TRBJ1-1; D is uncertain. The V and J ends lost 6 bases and 0 bases respectively, with 8 bases between them. The CDR3 is 13 amino acids. Germline V gene sequence: CDR1 ENHRY, CDR2 SYGVKD. This CDR3 is CAIREVLNTEAFF. As DNA, the CDR3 is TGTGCCATCAGGGAGGTGTTGAACACTGAAGCTTTCTTT.

This clonotype was seen repeatedly, ten times or more. The genes are TRBV11-2 and TRBJ1-4; D is possibly TRBD1 (5 bases). The V end was cut by 5 bases, the J end by 0 bases, with 22 bases between. Per germline, CDR1 SGHAT and CDR2 FQNNGV. This CDR3 has 19 amino acids. CDR3 nucleotides: TGTGCCAGCAGCAACCGGGACCCCTCATTATCTTCAACTAATGAAAAACTGTTTTTT. It codes for CASSNRDPSLSSTNEKLFF. The variable domain in full, with the rest retrieved from reference TRBV11-2 and TRBJ1-4, is EAGVAQSPRYKIIEKRQSVAFWCNPISGHATLYWYQQILGQGPKLLIQFQNNGVVDDSQLPKDRFSAERLKGVDSTLKIQPAKLEDSAVYLCASSNRDPSLSSTNEKLFFGSGTQLSVL.

This clonotype was observed at least ten times. V is TRBV9 and J is TRBJ2-7, with 14 bases that match TRBD2. V shed 0 bases, J shed 3 bases, and the junction held 8 bases outside the gene matches. CDR1 and CDR2 (germline): SGDLS, YYNGEE. The CDR3 is 18 amino acids. In DNA, the CDR3 is TGTGCCAGCAGCGTAGAGGGGACTAGCGGGAGTCGGATCTACGAGCAGTACTTC. Protein: CASSVEGTSGSRIYEQYF.

This clonotype was recorded at least ten times. The V call is TRBV12-3 or TRBV12-4, the J call TRBJ2-7, with a weak D call TRBD2 (6 bases). V was cut by 1 base and J by 3 bases, with 13 bases left in between. The CDR3 is 15 amino acids. Here the CDR3 reads CASSLGGDLDYEQYF. The CDR3 nucleotides read TGTGCCAGCAGTTTAGGCGGGGACTTGGACTACGAGCAGTACTTC.

CDR3 nucleotide sequence: TGTGCCAGCAGCTTAGGCCCCTCCTACGAGCAGTACTTC. This gives the protein CASSLGPSYEQYF. The chain joins TRBV7-8 to TRBJ2-7; D gene unclear. There are 13 residues in the CDR3. Trimming shortened V by 1 base and J by 0 bases, and 4 bases separated the two germline ends. CDR1 is SGHVS and CDR2 is FQNEAQ in the germline V gene.

This clonotype was detected many times. This rearrangement joins TRBV7-9 to TRBJ2-2; 12 positions match TRBD2. CDR1 is SEHNR, CDR2 FQNEAQ, per germline (reference sequence). The V segment lost 5 bases and the J segment 6 bases; nucleotides outside the gene matches: 4. This CDR3 has 15 amino acids. CDR3: CASSPGLAGPGELFF. DNA of the CDR3: TGTGCCAGCAGCCCTGGACTAGCGGGACCCGGGGAGCTGTTTTTT. Together with reference TRBV7-9 and TRBJ2-2, the CDR3 gives the full variable domain: DTGVSQNPRHKITKRGQNVTFRCDPISEHNRLYWYRQTLGQGPEFLTYFQNEAQLEKSRLLSDRFSAERPKGSFSTLEIQRTEQGDSAMYLCASSPGLAGPGELFFGEGSRLTVL.

This clonotype was seen repeatedly, ten times or more. This chain uses TRBV29-1 with TRBJ2-1; D is unclear. The V end lost 6 bases, the J end lost 6 bases, and 12 bases lay between the germline ends. The germline V gene has CDR1 SQVTM and CDR2 ANQGSEA. The CDR3 is made up of 12 amino acids. In nucleotides, the CDR3 is TGCAGCGTCTGGAAGTCCCGCAATGAGCAGTTCTTC. This encodes CSVWKSRNEQFF.